A single sample gave rise to the 3 T cell receptor beta chains below, sequenced in a study of memory CD4+ T cells and cytomegalovirus serostatus. The sort gate was single viable CD3+CD4+CD8-CD45RO+ cells for memory CD4+ T cells. Some clones are missing from TCRdb's copy, which holds only in-frame ones; the method was immunoSEQ multiplex PCR. The sample has 45,000 to 50,000 clones; just under 80% are singletons. Sample: memory CD4+ T cells from blood. These receptors came from an adult in good health and CMV-seronegative.

The chain links TRBV6-1 to TRBJ2-1; D unresolved. This CDR3 spans 12 amino acids. V was pared by 6 bases and J by 3 bases, with 6 bases between. From germline, CDR1 is MNHNS and CDR2 SASEGT. CDR3 region: CASSLGYNEQFF. The CDR3, as DNA: TGTGCCAGCAGCCTAGGCTACAATGAGCAGTTCTTC.

The chain has TRBV10-3 and TRBJ1-2, with 8 bases lining up with TRBD1. The CDR3 runs to 14 residues. In germline, CDR1 is ENHRY, CDR2 SYGVKD. V lost 6 bases to trimming and J lost 6 bases; unmatched junction nucleotides: 9. The CDR3 sequence is CAIRPATGVHGYTF. DNA for the CDR3: TGTGCCATCAGGCCGGCGACAGGGGTACATGGCTACACCTTC.

The chain employs TRBV27 and TRBJ1-5, with D perhaps matching TRBD1 (5 bases). Deletions cut 6 bases from V and 0 bases from J, with 12 bases between. The CDR3 covers 15 residues. Looked up from germline, CDR1 is MNHEY and CDR2 is SMNVEV (reference sequence). As DNA, the CDR3 is TGTGCCAGCAGATATGCAGGGTATAGCAATCAGCCCCAGCATTTT. Protein sequence: CASRYAGYSNQPQHF.